The rows below give T cell receptor beta chains drawn from one sample of a study of regulatory T cells in long-lasting Graves disease. TCRdb used MiXCR to reprocess the multiplex PCR reads, holding one entry per CDR3 protein. The repertoire holds hundreds of thousands of distinct CDR3 sequences, with approximately 15% as singletons. Another study also made use of these data, one on T cells in Graves' hyperthyroidism and ophthalmopathy.

This specimen consisted of peripheral blood mononuclear cells (PBMCs), obtained at new diagnosis, from a patient treated with antithyroid drugs. These receptors were collected from a woman in her 30s with Graves disease. CDR3s include the opening cysteine and the closing phenylalanine or tryptophan. A D gene is named only where the DNA matches it firmly.

V: TRBV7-9; D: NA; CDR3: CASSLVGGMGSSYEQYF
V: TRBV7-2; D: NA; CDR3: CASSLATSSPSGANVLTF
V: TRBV6-1; D: NA; CDR3: CASSHGNTEAFF
V: TRBV30; D: TRBD1; CDR3: CAWSDRGRGYSNQPQHF
V: TRBV20-1; D: NA; CDR3: CSARELQETQYF
V: TRBV9; D: NA; CDR3: CASSVHPGTSNEKLFF
V: TRBV9; D: NA; CDR3: CASSVGGETMNTEAFF
V: TRBV6-4; D: NA; CDR3: CASSSAYYEQYF
V: TRBV20-1; D: NA; CDR3: CSARDYGGEFDEAFF
V: TRBV29-1; D: TRBD1; CDR3: CSAGQDFNQPQHF
V: TRBV29-1; D: NA; CDR3: CSVDSGGAETQYF
V: TRBV7-2; D: NA; CDR3: CASSVGQPYEQYF
V: TRBV6-2/TRBV6-3; D: NA; CDR3: CASSRGGSGAGNQPQHF
V: TRBV28; D: TRBD1; CDR3: CASSETGGYTDTQYF
V: TRBV28; D: NA; CDR3: CASRAPGTYYGYTF
V: TRBV10-2; D: NA; CDR3: CASSPVGSLYEQYF
V: TRBV6-1; D: NA; CDR3: CASSEWRWSPLHF
V: TRBV7-9; D: TRBD1; CDR3: CASSRGTGQAGELFF
V: TRBV19; D: NA; CDR3: CASSGQTGTWDTQYF
V: TRBV28; D: NA; CDR3: CASKGVGYTF
V: TRBV13; D: NA; CDR3: CASSLSSDSANEQFF
V: TRBV7-8; D: NA; CDR3: CASSARDSSLNEQFF
V: TRBV19; D: NA; CDR3: CRGRMKYSNQPQHF